This TCR beta chain was identified in a study of STAT5B mutations in CD4+ large granular lymphocyte leukemia. The junction had 10 bases not matched to a gene; V was cut back by 6 bases and J by 4 bases. The CDR3 is 15 amino acids. In germline, CDR1 is MNHEY, CDR2 SVGAGI. Assay: immunoSEQ multiplex PCR; the TCRdb copy retains only in-frame clones and omits some. Here the sample spans 15,000 to 20,000 clones, about four fifths being singletons. The clonotype comes from a human donor in good health. This chain uses TRBV6-5 with TRBJ2-7; 9 nucleotides align to TRBD2. Specimen: CD4+ T cells from blood buffy coats. CDR3 DNA: TGTGCCAGCAGCCGCCCTCAAGCGGGGGGATACGAGCAGTACTTC. This gives the protein CASSRPQAGGYEQYF.